A single T cell receptor (beta chain) is shown here with its context. V gave up 1 base and J gave up 1 base; unmatched junction bases: 9. The CDR3 is 19 amino acids. CDR1 and CDR2 from the germline V gene are KGHSH and LQKENI. The source of the sample is a study of shared T cell receptors in the human thymus. Data came from immunoSEQ multiplex PCR; TCRdb stores just in-frame clones and leaves some out. Among 720,000 or so clones, approximately 85% were seen once, and the ten largest hold around 0.01%. Another study also made use of these data, one on human thymus T cells.

This sequence joins TRBV18 and TRBJ2-2; 10 bases line up with TRBD1. Sequencing was performed on thymocytes. The source of this sequence is a girl under two years old with a congenital heart defect. The CDR3 DNA reads TGTGCCAGCTCACCACGGGACAGGGGAATTACCAAGAACACCGGGGAGCTGTTTTTT. Amino acid sequence: CASSPRDRGITKNTGELFF.